The 24 T cell receptor beta chains listed next were all sequenced from one sample in a study of Graves' ophthalmopathy and Graves' hyperthyroidism (dated by TCRdb to the late 2010s). The instrument was an Illumina HiSeq 2000. TCR beta CDR3 regions were amplified from RNA transcripts for repertoire sequencing. HTBI primers and the Qiagen OneStep RT-PCR kit were used in a first-round RT-PCR, which was followed by a second-round multiplex PCR, size selection and purification. Using fastp at Q25 and MiXCR, TCRdb reprocessed the public reads and kept productive beta chains. Rows with a matching CDR3 protein are joined into one entry that keeps the most common DNA and genes. This sample comprises about 740,000 distinct CDR3 sequences, approximately 40% of them detected only once. About 40% of the sample lies in the top ten. Sample: peripheral blood. The receptors were sampled from an adult man with Graves' ophthalmopathy.

V usage is TRBV7-9 and J usage is TRBJ2-2; D uncertain. Germline CDR1 and CDR2: SEHNR and FQNEAQ (reference sequence). V lost 11 bases and J lost 6, with 13 bases in between. The CDR3 has 12 residues. The CDR3 sequence: CAWSADPGELFF. The DNA for the CDR3 is TGTGCCTGGAGTGCAGATCCCGGGGAGCTGTTTTTT.

To note about this clonotype: Germline is not matched at one junction end, which may reflect a read error. The CDR3 region is CAGSEGATGVNQPQHF. The CDR3 coding sequence is TGTGCCGGCAGTGAAGGCGCTACAGGGGTCAATCAGCCCCAGCATTTT. The V call is TRBV2, the J call TRBJ1-5; 7 bases are shared with TRBD1. Germline CDR1 is SNHLY and CDR2 is FYNNEI. The CDR3 length is 16 residues.

Points on this clonotype: As the CDR3 is not closed by the conserved phenylalanine or tryptophan, this likely results from a read error. The limits of the CDR3 on the DNA are not certain, so only TCRdb's listed CDR3 is given. This rearrangement joins TRBV2 to TRBJ1-1; TRBD1, the D gene given by the table, was not confirmed from the DNA. Germline V CDR1 and CDR2: SNHLY, FYNNEI. Including both end residues, the CDR3 is 8 amino acids long. CDR3: CASSEVGQ.

There are a few counts of this clonotype. This rearrangement joins TRBV7-9 to TRBJ2-7, with 7 bases lining up with TRBD1. This CDR3 comprises 14 residues. V lost 5 bases to trimming and J lost 5 bases; unmatched junction nucleotides: 9. Germline-derived CDR1 and CDR2 are SEHNR and FQNEAQ (reference sequence). The DNA for the CDR3 is TGTGCCAGCAGCCGAGAGACAGGGTCCAACGAGCAGTACTTC. It yields the protein CASSRETGSNEQYF.

This chain uses TRBV29-1 with TRBJ1-2; weak D call: TRBD1 (5 bases). The CDR3 length is 16 residues. V dropped 4 bases and J dropped 4 bases, with 22 bases sitting between them. Germline assignment: CDR1 SQVTM and CDR2 ANQGSEA. As DNA, the CDR3 is TGCAGCGTTGGAGGGGCAAGCACCGGGGTCGGCTATGGCTACACCTTC. Protein sequence: CSVGGASTGVGYGYTF.

This clonotype has just a few counts. The chain links TRBV5-1 to TRBJ2-5; a weak D match, TRBD2 (6 bases). Germline V gives CDR1 SGHRS, CDR2 YFSETQ. V lost 5 bases to trimming and J lost 4 bases, with 12 bases between them. This CDR3 is 13 amino acids long. The DNA for the CDR3 is TGCGCCAGCAGTATTGGAGCGGGAGAGACCCAGTACTTC. Protein: CASSIGAGETQYF.

In this sample, this clonotype turned up a few times. The chain recombines TRBV24-1 with TRBJ2-5, with 15 positions matching TRBD2. The trim removed 7 bases at V and 2 bases at J, leaving 7 bases unmatched. CDR1 is KGHDR, CDR2 SFDVKD, per germline. The CDR3 contains 17 residues. CDR3 protein: CATSAGLAGGRQETQYF. The CDR3 nucleotides are TGTGCCACCAGCGCGGGACTAGCGGGGGGCCGACAAGAGACCCAGTACTTC.

As for this clonotype: A much bigger clone sits one base away, suggesting this may be a read error. This chain connects TRBV7-9 to TRBJ1-5, with D maybe TRBD1 (6 bases). Trimming stripped 4 bases from V and 9 bases from J, with 19 bases between. Germline V gene lookup returns CDR1 SEHNR and CDR2 FQNEAQ (reference sequence). The CDR3 is 15 amino acids. The CDR3 sequence: CASSSGSVGGSPQHF. CDR3 nucleotides: TGTGCCAGCAGCTCAGGGAGCGTGGGGGGCTCGCCCCAGCATTTT.

This clonotype came up a few times. The V call is TRBV9, the J call TRBJ1-2, with D possibly being TRBD1 (6 bases). CDR1 and CDR2 from the germline V gene are SGDLS and YYNGEE. The CDR3 covers 13 residues. V was shortened by 5 bases and J by 4 bases, with 12 bases between the two germline ends. The CDR3 DNA reads as TGTGCCAGCAGTGGAACAGGGATCTATGGCTACACCTTC. Translating it yields CASSGTGIYGYTF.

This clonotype came up many times. The chain links TRBV7-2 to TRBJ1-1; 8 bases line up with TRBD1. CDR1 SGHTA and CDR2 FQGNSA come from the germline V gene. The length of the CDR3 is 15 residues. With V trimmed by 5 bases and J by 2 bases, 7 bases remained unmatched. CDR3 DNA sequence: TGTGCCAGCAGCACTAGGACAGGGTTTAACACTGAAGCTTTCTTT. Encoded protein: CASSTRTGFNTEAFF.

This clonotype was observed at least ten times. The chain is built from TRBV24-1 and TRBJ1-2; tentative D call: TRBD1 (6 bases). This CDR3 contains 14 residues. Trimming removed 4 bases at V and 7 bases at J, with 15 bases between. Germline V gene lookup returns CDR1 KGHDR and CDR2 SFDVKD. In DNA form, the CDR3 reads TGTGCCACCAGTGACGACAGGAGTGGGGGTGGCTACACCTTC. It is translated as CATSDDRSGGGYTF.

V usage is TRBV7-9 and J usage is TRBJ1-2; weak D call: TRBD1 (5 bases). The germline V and J ends were trimmed by 2 bases and 7 bases, with 14 bases remaining between them. Germline CDR1 reads SEHNR; CDR2 reads FQNEAQ (reference sequence). The CDR3 consists of 14 residues. The CDR3 sequence: CASSLIAGARGYTF. Here the CDR3 DNA reads TGTGCCAGCAGCTTAATAGCCGGGGCCCGTGGCTACACCTTC.

This clonotype came up a few times. The chain joins TRBV7-9 to TRBJ2-7; maybe TRBD2 (5 bases). The CDR3 length is 15 residues. V lost 5 bases, J lost 4 bases, and 18 bases lay in between. CDR1 and CDR2 from the germline V gene are SEHNR and FQNEAQ (reference sequence). In DNA, the CDR3 is TGTGCCAGCAGCCCTACGGGGTGGAAATGGTACGAGCAGTACTTC. It is translated as CASSPTGWKWYEQYF.

The chain links TRBV20-1 to TRBJ1-2; D might be TRBD1 (5 bases). The CDR3 spans 18 residues. Germline CDR1 reads DFQATT; CDR2 reads SNEGSKA (reference sequence). The germline V and J ends were trimmed by 3 bases and 2 bases, with 25 bases remaining between them. CDR3 DNA sequence: TGCAGTGCTAGTCTGGATACAAGGGTGGACACTCAGAACTATGGCTACACCTTC. Its translation: CSASLDTRVDTQNYGYTF.

The V call is TRBV20-1, the J call TRBJ2-7, with TRBD2 matching 9 bases. J gave up 6 bases and V 4 bases, and 4 bases lay outside the gene matches. This CDR3 has 12 amino acids. The V gene's germline CDR1 is DFQATT and CDR2 SNEGSKA (reference sequence). In nucleotides, the CDR3 is TGCAGTGCTAAGGGACTAGCAGCCGAGCAGTACTTC. It is translated as CSAKGLAAEQYF.

The CDR3 nucleotides are TGTGCCAGCAGTCCCGGGACAGCAACCTACGAGCAGTACTTC. Its translation: CASSPGTATYEQYF. The chain uses TRBV2 and TRBJ2-7, with 7 nucleotides matching TRBD1. Germline trimming cut 5 bases from V and 2 bases from J; bases unmatched to any gene: 6. The germline CDR1 and CDR2 sequences are SNHLY and FYNNEI. This CDR3 contains 14 residues.

This clonotype turned up a few times. The gene calls are TRBV6-1 and TRBJ2-7, with TRBD1 matching over 12 bases. The ends lost 9 bases at V and 9 bases at J; junction bases unmatched: 15. This CDR3 is built from 15 residues. Germline V gene lookup returns CDR1 MNHNS and CDR2 SASEGT. The CDR3, as DNA: TGTGCCAGTCTTTTGACGGGACAGGGGGCGCGAAGGCAGTACTTC. This codes for CASLLTGQGARRQYF.

This chain links TRBV6-2 or TRBV6-3 with TRBJ2-5; no reliable D call. Trimming took 3 bases from V and 4 from J, leaving 12 bases between them. Germline V gene lookup returns CDR1 MNHEY and CDR2 SVGEGT. The CDR3 is 14 residues long. CDR3 sequence reads: CASSYLSAGETQYF. CDR3 coding DNA: TGTGCCAGCAGTTATTTGTCGGCTGGAGAGACCCAGTACTTC.

The chain joins TRBV7-2 to TRBJ2-5; 9 bases agree with TRBD1. The CDR3 runs 17 residues. Germline CDR1 and CDR2: SGHTA and FQGNSA. V was pared by 5 bases and J by 2 bases, with 12 bases of the junction left unmatched. CDR3 DNA: TGTGCCAGCAGCCCGGGACAGGGTTGGCCTACACAAGAGACCCAGTACTTC. Its translation is CASSPGQGWPTQETQYF.

This clonotype has a count of ten or more. This chain links TRBV7-9 with TRBJ2-5; D is undetermined. The germline CDR1 and CDR2 sequences are SEHNR and FQNEAQ (reference sequence). Trimming removed 2 bases at V and 2 bases at J, with 15 bases between. This CDR3 spans 16 amino acids. CDR3 DNA sequence: TGTGCCAGCAGCTTACTGGGAACGGAATATCAAGAGACCCAGTACTTC. As protein: CASSLLGTEYQETQYF.

The chain carries TRBV7-9 and TRBJ1-1; TRBD1 aligns across 7 bases. The length of the CDR3 is 14 residues. The V gene end was trimmed by 6 bases and the J gene end by 1 base; junction bases not matched to a gene: 5. The germline V gene encodes CDR1 SEHNR and CDR2 FQNEAQ (reference sequence). Here the CDR3 reads CASSAGQSNTEAFF. The DNA of the CDR3 is TGTGCCAGCAGTGCGGGACAGTCGAACACTGAAGCTTTCTTT.

The table lists this clonotype with a few counts. The V gene is TRBV2, the J gene TRBJ1-2; tentatively, D is TRBD1 (5 bases). Looked up from germline, CDR1 is SNHLY and CDR2 is FYNNEI. The CDR3 is 14 amino acids. V was trimmed by 6 bases and J by 6 bases, leaving 17 bases between them. The CDR3 DNA reads as TGTGCCAGCAGCCAACAAGGGCAGGACAATGGCTACACCTTC. Amino acids: CASSQQGQDNGYTF. Drawing the rest from reference TRBV2 and TRBJ1-2, the complete variable domain is EPEVTQTPSHQVTQMGQEVILRCVPISNHLYFYWYRQILGQKVEFLVSFYNNEISEKSEIFDDQFSVERPDGSNFTLKIRSTKLEDSAMYFCASSQQGQDNGYTFGSGTRLTVV.

The chain links TRBV29-1 to TRBJ2-7; D is possibly TRBD2 (6 bases). The V and J ends lost 4 bases and 2 bases respectively, with 15 bases between them. The CDR3 length is 14 residues. From germline, CDR1 is SQVTM and CDR2 ANQGSEA. The CDR3 nucleotides read TGCAGCGTTGCGACGCGGGACGGTACCTACGAGCAGTACTTC. It specifies CSVATRDGTYEQYF.

The chain recombines TRBV20-1 with TRBJ1-5; the match to TRBD1 covers 7 bases. V shed 6 bases, J shed 4 bases, and the junction held 6 bases outside the gene matches. The CDR3 consists of 13 residues. Germline-derived CDR1 and CDR2 are DFQATT and SNEGSKA (reference sequence). For the CDR3, the DNA is TGCAGTGCCCAGGGACAGTTAAATCAGCCCCAGCATTTT. This translates into CSAQGQLNQPQHF.